One sample yielded the 27 T cell receptor beta chains listed below, sequenced in a study of T cell changes during pregnancy in multiple sclerosis. The repertoire was sequenced with immunoSEQ multiplex PCR; TCRdb's copy has only in-frame clones and lacks some. Counted here are tens of thousands of clones, about 90% occurring once; the ten biggest clones make up around 3%. Sequencing was performed on peripheral blood, taken in the third trimester of pregnancy. The receptors were sampled from a female donor in good health, enrolled as a control in a pregnancy study.

This rearrangement joins TRBV2 to TRBJ1-2, with a possible D match to TRBD1 (6 bases). Trimming pared 5 bases from V and 6 bases from J, leaving 16 bases between. The CDR3 loop spans 14 amino acids. The germline V gene encodes CDR1 SNHLY and CDR2 FYNNEI. CDR3 nucleotides: TGTGCCAGCAGTAAACCAGGGGCAAGCAATGGCTACACCTTC. Translation: CASSKPGASNGYTF. Combining the CDR3 with reference TRBV2 and TRBJ1-2 gives the whole variable domain EPEVTQTPSHQVTQMGQEVILRCVPISNHLYFYWYRQILGQKVEFLVSFYNNEISEKSEIFDDQFSVERPDGSNFTLKIRSTKLEDSAMYFCASSKPGASNGYTFGSGTRLTVV.

The chain uses TRBV5-5 and TRBJ1-2, with 9 bases that match TRBD1. CDR1 and CDR2 from the germline V gene are SGHKS and YYEKEE (reference sequence). The CDR3 consists of 14 residues. The V gene end was trimmed by 2 bases and the J gene end by 8 bases; junction bases not matched to a gene: 7. The CDR3 DNA is TGTGCCAGCAGCTTCGACAGGGGGACGGGAGGCTACACCTTC. Protein: CASSFDRGTGGYTF.

The chain carries TRBV9 and TRBJ2-1, with TRBD2 identical over 8 bases. Trimming took 0 bases from V and 2 from J; bases not matched to a gene: 4. CDR1 is SGDLS, CDR2 YYNGEE, per germline. This CDR3 region has 16 residues. CDR3 amino acids: CASSVGGGRTYNEQFF. CDR3 DNA: TGTGCCAGCAGCGTAGGCGGCGGGAGGACCTACAATGAGCAGTTCTTC.

The gene calls are TRBV28 and TRBJ2-7, with D possibly matching TRBD2 (6 bases). Germline CDR1 is MDHEN and CDR2 is SYDVKM. Deletions cut 8 bases from V and 3 bases from J, with 23 bases between. This CDR3 comprises 16 residues. CDR3 nucleotides: TGTGCCAGCGGCAGCCTCGGGGTTAGCGGTGTCTACGAGCAGTACTTC. This sequence encodes CASGSLGVSGVYEQYF. Looking up the rest from reference TRBV28 and TRBJ2-7 gives the full variable domain: DVKVTQSSRYLVKRTGEKVFLECVQDMDHENMFWYRQDPGLGLRLIYFSYDVKMKEKGDIPEGYSVSREKKERFSLILESASTNQTSMYLCASGSLGVSGVYEQYFGPGTRLTVT.

The chain has TRBV2 and TRBJ1-2; D is possibly TRBD1 (6 bases). With 7 bases removed from V and 6 bases from J, the gap between germline ends came to 15 bases. The CDR3 contains 13 residues. CDR1 SNHLY and CDR2 FYNNEI come from the germline V gene. The CDR3 bases are TGTGCCAGCATGGCGGCAGGGGCAAATGGCTACACCTTC. It translates to CASMAAGANGYTF.

This sequence joins TRBV28 and TRBJ2-7; D unclear. CDR3 length equals 13 residues. V was trimmed by 3 bases and J by 4 bases, leaving 10 bases between them. Germline lookup yields CDR1 MDHEN and CDR2 SYDVKM. CDR3 coding DNA: TGTGCCAGCAGTTTGAACAGTTTTTACGAGCAGTACTTC. Translating it yields CASSLNSFYEQYF.

V is TRBV19 and J is TRBJ1-2; D is perhaps TRBD1 (6 bases). The germline V gene encodes CDR1 LNHDA and CDR2 SQIVND (reference sequence). Trimming stripped 0 bases from V and 7 bases from J, with 12 bases between. There are 14 residues in the CDR3. The CDR3 nucleotides are TGTGCCAGTAGTATAGATCGTACCAGGGGTGGCTACACCTTC. Encoded protein: CASSIDRTRGGYTF. The whole variable domain, filled in from reference TRBV19 and TRBJ1-2, reads DGGITQSPKYLFRKEGQNVTLSCEQNLNHDAMYWYRQDPGQGLRLIYYSQIVNDFQKGDIAEGYSVSREKKESFPLTVTSAQKNPTAFYLCASSIDRTRGGYTFGSGTRLTVV.

This chain joins TRBV27 and TRBJ2-1; D remains unclear. Trimming left V 3 bases short and J 4 bases short, with 7 bases between. CDR1 is MNHEY, CDR2 SMNVEV, per germline (reference sequence). CDR3 size: 13 residues. The DNA for the CDR3 is TGTGCCAGCAGTTTGGCAGGTTACAATGAGCAGTTCTTC. Translated: CASSLAGYNEQFF.

The V call is TRBV7-2, the J call TRBJ1-1; D remains unclear. Germline V gene lookup returns CDR1 SGHTA and CDR2 FQGNSA. The CDR3 is 15 amino acids. Between the trimmed V and J ends, which lost 1 base and 0 bases, there was a span of 9 bases. CDR3 amino acids: CASSLEPRMNTEAFF. As DNA, the CDR3 is TGTGCCAGCAGCTTAGAGCCGAGAATGAACACTGAAGCTTTCTTT.

This clone was observed a single time. The chain employs TRBV14 and TRBJ2-1, with 8 bases lining up with TRBD2. This CDR3 spans 15 amino acids. Germline CDR1 reads SGHDN; CDR2 reads FVKESK. The ends lost 1 base at V and 3 bases at J; junction bases unmatched: 2. The DNA of the CDR3 is TGTGCCAGCAGCCAAGGGACTAGCAGCTACAATGAGCAGTTCTTC. As protein: CASSQGTSSYNEQFF. The whole variable domain, filled in from reference TRBV14 and TRBJ2-1, reads EAGVTQFPSHSVIEKGQTVTLRCDPISGHDNLYWYRRVMGKEIKFLLHFVKESKQDESGMPNNRFLAERTGGTYSTLKVQPAELEDSGVYFCASSQGTSSYNEQFFGPGTRLTVL.

This clone was counted a single time. The CDR3 protein is CASSPDTTYEQYF. CDR3 sequence (DNA): TGTGCCAGCTCGCCGGACACGACCTACGAGCAGTACTTC. The chain joins TRBV28 to TRBJ2-7, with D possibly being TRBD1 (5 bases). The CDR3 is 13 residues long. V was trimmed by 8 bases and J by 2 bases, leaving 13 bases between them. The germline V gene has CDR1 MDHEN and CDR2 SYDVKM.

This chain uses TRBV5-1 with TRBJ2-5; 7 bases map to TRBD1. Near its end, the DNA agrees better with TRBJ2-7, so the J call may be wrong. This CDR3 contains 16 residues. Germline assignment: CDR1 SGHRS and CDR2 YFSETQ. CDR3 protein: CASREKTGETAYEQYF. In nucleotides, the CDR3 is TGCGCCAGCAGGGAGAAAACAGGGGAAACCGCCTACGAGCAGTACTTC.

The rearrangement joins TRBV28 to TRBJ1-2; 8 positions match TRBD1. J was trimmed by 3 bases and V by 6 bases; bases with no gene match: 3. CDR3 length: 13 residues. Germline-derived CDR1 and CDR2 are MDHEN and SYDVKM. The CDR3 DNA reads TGTGCCAGCAGGATGGACAGGGACTATGGCTACACCTTC. Translated, it gives CASRMDRDYGYTF.

V usage is TRBV7-8 and J usage is TRBJ2-2; 9 positions agree with TRBD1. This CDR3 spans 15 amino acids. Germline V lookup: CDR1 SGHVS, CDR2 FQNEAQ. V was pared by 6 bases and J by 3 bases, with 5 bases of the junction left unmatched. For the CDR3, the DNA is TGTGCCAGCAGTCGAGACAGGGGGTACACCGGGGAGCTGTTTTTT. This sequence encodes CASSRDRGYTGELFF.

This chain joins TRBV19 and TRBJ1-1; D may be TRBD1 (6 bases). Between the trimmed V and J ends, which lost 7 bases and 1 base, there was a span of 16 bases. The germline CDR1 and CDR2 sequences are LNHDA and SQIVND (reference sequence). There are 15 residues in the CDR3. The CDR3 is CASTLGGGSNTEAFF. The CDR3 nucleotides are TGTGCCAGTACTCTCGGGGGGGGCTCGAACACTGAAGCTTTCTTT.

The chain recombines TRBV19 with TRBJ1-2; 7 bases align to TRBD1. J was trimmed by 2 bases and V by 5 bases; bases with no gene match: 2. Germline CDR1 reads LNHDA; CDR2 reads SQIVND (reference sequence). The CDR3 loop spans 13 amino acids. The CDR3 DNA follows: TGTGCCAGTAGTTACAGGGGAAACTATGGCTACACCTTC. Translating gives CASSYRGNYGYTF.

The chain uses TRBV6-4 and TRBJ2-5, with D perhaps TRBD1 (5 bases). V lost 6 bases to trimming and J lost 3 bases, with 14 bases between them. This CDR3 has 14 amino acids. Germline values: CDR1 MRHNA, CDR2 SNTAGT. CDR3: CASSRTPAKETQYF. The DNA for the CDR3 is TGTGCCAGCAGCCGGACACCTGCCAAAGAGACCCAGTACTTC.

The genes are TRBV19 and TRBJ2-7; 7 nucleotides agree with TRBD2. J gave up 8 bases and V 1 base, and 5 bases lay outside the gene matches. Germline assignment: CDR1 LNHDA and CDR2 SQIVND (reference sequence). CDR3 size: 13 residues. This CDR3 reads CASSIGQGGKQYF. CDR3 DNA sequence: TGTGCCAGTAGTATAGGGCAGGGAGGGAAGCAGTACTTC.

V and J are TRBV7-3 and TRBJ2-5, with TRBD2 matching 13 bases. The CDR3 extends over 19 amino acids. Germline V gene lookup returns CDR1 SGHTA and CDR2 FQGTGA. Trimming took 5 bases from V and 2 from J; bases not matched to a gene: 14. The DNA of the CDR3 is TGTGCCAGCAGCGAGCACCCGGGACTAGCGGGGAGGGGACAAGAGACCCAGTACTTC. The encoded protein is CASSEHPGLAGRGQETQYF.

The V gene is TRBV5-1, the J gene TRBJ2-7; 7 bases line up with TRBD2. Germline V gene data show CDR1 as SGHRS and CDR2 as YFSETQ. J gave up 3 bases and V 4 bases, and 4 bases lay outside the gene matches. This CDR3 is built from 13 residues. For the CDR3, the DNA is TGCGCCAGCAGCCCGGGGGGTCTCTACGAGCAGTACTTC. It encodes CASSPGGLYEQYF.

This clone was seen just once. The CDR3: CASSFDREAKNIQYF. CDR3 DNA: TGTGCCAGCAGCTTCGACAGGGAGGCCAAAAACATTCAGTACTTC. V and J are TRBV7-2 and TRBJ2-4; the match to TRBD1 covers 7 bases. The V gene's germline CDR1 is SGHTA and CDR2 FQGNSA. The CDR3 loop spans 15 amino acids. V was pared by 3 bases and J by 1 base, with 3 bases of the junction left unmatched.

This sequence joins TRBV11-3 and TRBJ2-3; TRBD2 matches at 14 bases. Trimming took 1 base from V and 1 from J; bases not matched to a gene: 1. The germline gives CDR1 SGHNT, CDR2 YENEEA. CDR3 length equals 17 residues. The DNA for the CDR3 is TGTGCCAGCAGCTTAGTGGGACTAGCGGGAGGCACAGATACGCAGTATTTT. It codes for CASSLVGLAGGTDTQYF.

In its sample, this clone was seen a few times. At one end, the junction sequence differs from germline, possibly due to a read error. The chain combines TRBV7-7 with TRBJ2-5; the match to TRBD2 covers 14 bases. Germline CDR1 reads SSHAT; CDR2 reads FNYEAQ (reference sequence). The CDR3 length is 16 residues. The CDR3 here is CASSLVGTSGGETQYF. DNA of the CDR3: TGTGCTAGCAGCTTAGTTGGGACTAGCGGGGGAGAGACCCAGTACTTC.

This clone appeared once. This rearrangement joins TRBV9 to TRBJ1-4, with 7 bases fitting TRBD1. J gave up 1 base and V 3 bases, and 3 bases lay outside the gene matches. CDR1 and CDR2 from the germline V gene are SGDLS and YYNGEE. This CDR3 spans 15 amino acids. The CDR3 loop is CASSATGLTNEKLFF. In DNA, the CDR3 is TGTGCCAGCAGCGCGACAGGGTTAACTAATGAAAAACTGTTTTTT. Drawing the rest from reference TRBV9 and TRBJ1-4, the complete variable domain is DSGVTQTPKHLITATGQRVTLRCSPRSGDLSVYWYQQSLDQGLQFLIQYYNGEERAKGNILERFSAQQFPDLHSELNLSSLELGDSALYFCASSATGLTNEKLFFGSGTQLSVL.

The chain combines TRBV9 with TRBJ2-7; 14 bases line up with TRBD2. The trim removed 3 bases at V and 7 bases at J, leaving 12 bases unmatched. The CDR3 spans 17 residues. The V gene's germline CDR1 is SGDLS and CDR2 YYNGEE. The CDR3 sequence: CASSGGLAGGTPGEQYF. DNA of the CDR3: TGTGCCAGCAGCGGAGGACTAGCGGGGGGCACCCCGGGGGAGCAGTACTTC.

The rearrangement joins TRBV28 to TRBJ2-7; perhaps TRBD2 as D (5 bases). This CDR3 region has 14 residues. With 7 bases removed from V and 0 bases from J, the gap between germline ends came to 13 bases. The germline CDR1 and CDR2 sequences are MDHEN and SYDVKM. CDR3 bases: TGTGCCAGCATAAGGACTTCTGGCTCCTACGAGCAGTACTTC. Translation: CASIRTSGSYEQYF.

V is TRBV4-3 and J is TRBJ2-7; TRBD1 matches at 9 bases. V lost 0 bases and J lost 1; bases outside the gene matches: 7. This CDR3 has 17 residues. Germline-derived CDR1 and CDR2 are LGHNA and YSLEER. The CDR3 loop reads CASSQEGSGTGSYEQYF. CDR3 in DNA: TGCGCCAGCAGCCAAGAGGGATCCGGGACAGGGTCCTACGAGCAGTACTTC.